This T cell receptor (beta chain) was captured in a study of control samples from healthy donors and cancer patients. CDR1 and CDR2 (germline): MNHEY, SVGEGT. The CDR3 extends over 16 amino acids. V lost 2 bases, J lost 0 bases, and 11 bases lay in between. This table comes from immunoSEQ multiplex PCR, and its TCRdb copy is limited to in-frame clones, with some not included. The sample has more than 50,000 clones; around 90% are singletons. This receptor was taken from a man aged 45-65 years in good health. Material for sequencing was blood. This chain connects TRBV6-2 or TRBV6-3 to TRBJ1-5; D not certain. CDR3 amino acids: CASSYREYLSNQPQHF. In DNA form, the CDR3 reads TGTGCCAGCAGTTACCGGGAATACCTTAGCAATCAGCCCCAGCATTTT.